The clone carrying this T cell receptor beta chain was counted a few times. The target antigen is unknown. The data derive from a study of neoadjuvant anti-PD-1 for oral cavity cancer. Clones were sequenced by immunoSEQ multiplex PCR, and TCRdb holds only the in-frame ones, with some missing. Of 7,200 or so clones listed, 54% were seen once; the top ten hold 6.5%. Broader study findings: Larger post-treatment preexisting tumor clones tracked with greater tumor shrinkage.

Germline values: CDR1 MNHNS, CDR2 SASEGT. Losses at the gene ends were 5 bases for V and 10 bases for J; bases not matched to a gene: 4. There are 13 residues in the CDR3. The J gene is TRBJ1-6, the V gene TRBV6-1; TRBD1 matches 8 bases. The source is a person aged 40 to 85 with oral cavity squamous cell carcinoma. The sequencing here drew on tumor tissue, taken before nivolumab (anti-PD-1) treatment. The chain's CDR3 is CASSTGGDSPLHF. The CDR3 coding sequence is TGTGCCAGCAGTACAGGGGGGGACTCACCCCTCCACTTT.